This record concerns one T cell receptor beta chain sequence. The data derive from a study of beta chain features in type 1 diabetes. V was trimmed by 3 bases and J by 3 bases, leaving 13 bases between them. This CDR3 contains 15 residues. CDR1 SGDLS and CDR2 YYNGEE come from the germline V gene. TCRB transcripts that were expressed got sequenced, as all of the isolated RNA had been reverse transcribed. Generated by immunoSEQ multiplex PCR, the TCRdb table keeps only in-frame clones and is missing some. The sample carries 400,000 to 600,000 clones, roughly 30% recorded once. This chain links TRBV9 with TRBJ2-1; a weak D match, TRBD2 (6 bases). The TCR sequence derives from a man younger than 30 in good health. Sequencing was done on a sample of naive CD4+ T cells from blood. CDR3 protein: CASSAAGSFYNEQFF. CDR3 nucleotides: TGTGCCAGCAGCGCCGCGGGGTCCTTCTACAATGAGCAGTTCTTC.